The 6 T cell receptor beta chains below were found in one sample sequenced in a study of T cell responses to AZD1222 COVID-19 vaccine. Produced via immunoSEQ multiplex PCR; TCRdb's table is partial and in-frame only. In the table there are under 95,000 clones, nearly 90% of which are singletons. The sequencing here drew on peripheral blood, taken on day 0 of AZD1222 vaccination. These receptors originate from an adult in good health.

Comments on this clone: Different DNA sequences within this sample yield the same CDR3. The V call is TRBV6-2 or TRBV6-3, the J call TRBJ2-5; a possible D gene is TRBD2 (5 bases). The CDR3 extends over 14 amino acids. The V gene's germline CDR1 is MNHEY and CDR2 SVGEGT. Trimming removed 5 bases from V and 0 bases from J, with 10 bases in between. The CDR3 coding sequence is TGTGCCAGCAGTCTTACGGGGTACCAAGAGACCCAGTACTTC. Protein: CASSLTGYQETQYF.

The chain carries TRBV6-5 and TRBJ1-6; the match to TRBD1 covers 9 bases. J gave up 6 bases and V 8 bases, and 5 bases lay outside the gene matches. The CDR3 runs 14 residues. Looked up from germline, CDR1 is MNHEY and CDR2 is SVGAGI. The CDR3 sequence: CASRGTGRNSPLHF. CDR3 coding DNA: TGTGCCAGCCGAGGGACAGGGCGTAATTCACCCCTCCACTTT.

The chain couples TRBV6-5 to TRBJ2-2; TRBD2 matches at 8 bases. V gave up 4 bases and J gave up 5 bases; unmatched junction bases: 6. Germline V gene data show CDR1 as MNHEY and CDR2 as SVGAGI. CDR3 size: 15 residues. CDR3 sequence reads: CASSSPGGGTGELFF. The DNA for the CDR3 is TGTGCCAGCAGTTCCCCCGGGGGGGGTACCGGGGAGCTGTTTTTT.

This chain joins TRBV7-2 and TRBJ1-1; D not certain. V lost 2 bases and J 1 base, leaving 8 bases between the germline ends. The CDR3 sequence is 14 residues long. From germline, CDR1 is SGHTA and CDR2 FQGNSA. CDR3 amino acids: CASSLMTGNTEAFF. In DNA, the CDR3 is TGTGCCAGCAGCTTAATGACGGGGAACACTGAAGCTTTCTTT.

The rearrangement joins TRBV28 to TRBJ1-3; D not resolved. This CDR3 is built from 14 residues. Germline assignment: CDR1 MDHEN and CDR2 SYDVKM. V lost 5 bases to trimming and J lost 4 bases, with 12 bases between them. The CDR3 DNA sequence: TGTGCCAGCAGTCAAACCCCCTGGGGAAACACCATATATTTT. This translates into CASSQTPWGNTIYF.

V usage is TRBV5-6 and J usage is TRBJ1-5, with 7 bases that match TRBD1. After removal of 3 bases from V and 7 bases from J, the junction contained 10 bases not matched to a gene. Germline CDR1 reads SGHDT; CDR2 reads YYEEEE. The CDR3 consists of 15 residues. CDR3 bases: TGTGCCAGCAGCTCCTCTCAGGGGGGAGTCCAGCCCCAGCATTTT. Protein: CASSSSQGGVQPQHF.